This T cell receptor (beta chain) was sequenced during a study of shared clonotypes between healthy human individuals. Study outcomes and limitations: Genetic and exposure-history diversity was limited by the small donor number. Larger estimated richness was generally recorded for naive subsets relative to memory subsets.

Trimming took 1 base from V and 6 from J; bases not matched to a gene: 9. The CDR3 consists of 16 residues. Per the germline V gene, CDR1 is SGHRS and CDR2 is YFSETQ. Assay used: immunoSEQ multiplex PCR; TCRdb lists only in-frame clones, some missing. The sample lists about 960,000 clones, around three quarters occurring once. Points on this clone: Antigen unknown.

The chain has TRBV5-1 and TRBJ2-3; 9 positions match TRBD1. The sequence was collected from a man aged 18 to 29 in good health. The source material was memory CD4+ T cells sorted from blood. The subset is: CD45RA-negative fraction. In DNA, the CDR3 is TGCGCCAGCAGCTTGCGTACAGGGGGCAATGTGGATACGCAGTATTTT. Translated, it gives CASSLRTGGNVDTQYF.